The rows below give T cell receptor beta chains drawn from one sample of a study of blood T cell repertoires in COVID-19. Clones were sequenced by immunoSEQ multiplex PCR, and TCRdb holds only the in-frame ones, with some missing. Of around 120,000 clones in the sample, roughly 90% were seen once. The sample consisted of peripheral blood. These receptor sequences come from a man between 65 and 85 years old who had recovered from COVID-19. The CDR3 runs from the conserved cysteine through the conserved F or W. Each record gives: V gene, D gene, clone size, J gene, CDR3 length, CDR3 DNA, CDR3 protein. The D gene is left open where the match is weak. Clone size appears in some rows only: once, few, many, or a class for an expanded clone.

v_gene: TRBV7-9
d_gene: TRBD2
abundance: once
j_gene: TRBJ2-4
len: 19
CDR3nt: TGTGCCAGCAGCCCCCGGGATAGCGGGAGGACGGGGGCCAAAAACATTCAGTACTTC
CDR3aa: CASSPRDSGRTGAKNIQYF

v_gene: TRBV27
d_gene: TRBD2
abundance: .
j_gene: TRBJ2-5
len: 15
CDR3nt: TGTGCCAGCAGTCGCCCCGGACTAGCGGGGGAGACCCAGTACTTC
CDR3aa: CASSRPGLAGETQYF

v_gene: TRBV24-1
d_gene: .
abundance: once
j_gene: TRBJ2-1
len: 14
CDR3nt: TGTGCCACCAGTGACCCCGGACAGCACAATGAGCAGTTCTTC
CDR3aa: CATSDPGQHNEQFF

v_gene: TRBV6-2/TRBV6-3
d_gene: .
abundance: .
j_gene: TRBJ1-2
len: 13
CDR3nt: TGTGCCAGCAGCAGGGACATTCACTATGGCTACACCTTC
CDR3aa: CASSRDIHYGYTF

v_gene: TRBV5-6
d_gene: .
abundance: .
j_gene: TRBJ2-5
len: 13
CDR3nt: TGTGCCAGCAGCTCAGGGTGGGGAGAGACCCAGTACTTC
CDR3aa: CASSSGWGETQYF

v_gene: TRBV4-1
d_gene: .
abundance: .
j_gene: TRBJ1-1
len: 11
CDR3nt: TGCGCCAGCAGCCAGGAGACTGAAGCTTTCTTT
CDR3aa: CASSQETEAFF

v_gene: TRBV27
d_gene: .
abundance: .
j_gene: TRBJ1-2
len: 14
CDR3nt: TGTGCCAGCAGTTTATCGGCCCCGAACTATGGCTACACCTTC
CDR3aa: CASSLSAPNYGYTF

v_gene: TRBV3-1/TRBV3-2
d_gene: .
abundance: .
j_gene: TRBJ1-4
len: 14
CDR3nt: TGTGCCAGCAGGTTCGGCTCACGAGGGGAAAAACTGTTTTTT
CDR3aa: CASRFGSRGEKLFF

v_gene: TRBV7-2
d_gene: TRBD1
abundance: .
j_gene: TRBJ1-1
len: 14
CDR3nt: TGTGCCAGCAGCTTCGACAGGGAGAACACTGAAGCTTTCTTT
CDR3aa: CASSFDRENTEAFF

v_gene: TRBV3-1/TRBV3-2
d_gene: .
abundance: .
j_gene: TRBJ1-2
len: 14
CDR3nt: TGTGCCAGCAGGTCCAGGGGATTAGGGTATGGCTACACCTTC
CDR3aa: CASRSRGLGYGYTF

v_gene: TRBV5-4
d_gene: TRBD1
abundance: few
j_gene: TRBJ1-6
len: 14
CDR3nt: TGTGCCAGCAGCCGGGGACAGGGGGATTCACCCCTCCACTTT
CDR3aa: CASSRGQGDSPLHF

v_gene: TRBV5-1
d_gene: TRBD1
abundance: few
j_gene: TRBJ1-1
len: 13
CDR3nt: TGCGCCAGCAGCTTGGGGGACAGGGCCGGGGCTTTCTTT
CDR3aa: CASSLGDRAGAFF

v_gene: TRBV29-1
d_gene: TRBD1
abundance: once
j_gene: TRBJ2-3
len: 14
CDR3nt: TGCAGCGTTGAATCGGGACAGGCCACAGATACGCAGTATTTT
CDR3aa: CSVESGQATDTQYF

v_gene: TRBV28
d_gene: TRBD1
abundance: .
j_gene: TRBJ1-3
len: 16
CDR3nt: TGTGCCAGCAGTTTCACCGGGACAGTGCTTGGAAACACCATATATTTT
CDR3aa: CASSFTGTVLGNTIYF

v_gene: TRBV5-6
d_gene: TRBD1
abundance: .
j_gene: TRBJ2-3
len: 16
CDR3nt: TGTGCCAGCAGCCCAGGGGACAGGATGAGCACAGATACGCAGTATTTT
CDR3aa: CASSPGDRMSTDTQYF

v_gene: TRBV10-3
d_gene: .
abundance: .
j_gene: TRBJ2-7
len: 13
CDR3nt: TGTGCCATCAGTGAGGAAGGGGTGGGGGAGCAGTACTTC
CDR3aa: CAISEEGVGEQYF

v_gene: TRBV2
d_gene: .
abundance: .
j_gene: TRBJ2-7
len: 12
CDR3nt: TGTGCCAGCTCACAGGAGTCCTACGAGCAGTACTTC
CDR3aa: CASSQESYEQYF

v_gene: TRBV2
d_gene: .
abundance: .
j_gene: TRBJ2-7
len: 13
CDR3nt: TGTGCCAGCAGTGAACGAAGGGGTACGGGGCAGTACTTC
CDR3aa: CASSERRGTGQYF

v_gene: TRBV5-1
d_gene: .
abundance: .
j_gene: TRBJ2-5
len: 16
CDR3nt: TGCGCCAGCAGTTACATGGAGGGCCACATTCAAGAGACCCAGTACTTC
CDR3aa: CASSYMEGHIQETQYF

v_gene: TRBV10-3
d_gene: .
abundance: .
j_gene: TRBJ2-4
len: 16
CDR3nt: TGTGCCACCAGGACCGGGACAACTCTAGCCAAAAACATTCAGTACTTC
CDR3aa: CATRTGTTLAKNIQYF

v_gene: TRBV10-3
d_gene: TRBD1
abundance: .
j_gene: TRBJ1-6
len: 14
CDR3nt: TGTGCCACCCTAGGGGACAGGGGCTGGTCACCCCTCCACTTT
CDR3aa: CATLGDRGWSPLHF

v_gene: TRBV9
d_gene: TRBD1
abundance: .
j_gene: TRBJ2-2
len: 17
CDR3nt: TGTGCCAGCAGCGTAACCGGGACAGGGTATAACACCGGGGAGCTGTTTTTT
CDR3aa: CASSVTGTGYNTGELFF

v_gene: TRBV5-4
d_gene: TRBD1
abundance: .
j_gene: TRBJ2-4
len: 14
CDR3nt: TGTGCCAGCAGCTTGCAGGGGGCCAGAAACATTCAGTACTTC
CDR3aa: CASSLQGARNIQYF

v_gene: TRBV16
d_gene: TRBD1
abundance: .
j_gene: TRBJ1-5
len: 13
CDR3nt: TGTGCCAGCAGCCAGGACAGGGGTCAGCCCCAGCATTTT
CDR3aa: CASSQDRGQPQHF

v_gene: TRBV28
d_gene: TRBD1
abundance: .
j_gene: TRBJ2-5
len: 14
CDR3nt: TGTGCCAGCAGTCCCCGGGACAGGGGCCAGACCCAGTACTTC
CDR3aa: CASSPRDRGQTQYF

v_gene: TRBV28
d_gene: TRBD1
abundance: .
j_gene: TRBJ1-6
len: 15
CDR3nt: TGTGCCAGCAGCTCCCCGACAGGGGATAATTCACCCCTCCACTTT
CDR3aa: CASSSPTGDNSPLHF

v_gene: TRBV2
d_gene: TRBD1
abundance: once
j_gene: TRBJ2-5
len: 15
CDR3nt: TGTGCCAGCAGTGGAACAGGGGGGACCCAAGAGACCCAGTACTTC
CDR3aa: CASSGTGGTQETQYF

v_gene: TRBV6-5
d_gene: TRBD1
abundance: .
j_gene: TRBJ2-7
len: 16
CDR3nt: TGTGCCAGCAGTTCTGGTCGACAGGGGGGATTCGGTGAGCAGTACTTC
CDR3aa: CASSSGRQGGFGEQYF

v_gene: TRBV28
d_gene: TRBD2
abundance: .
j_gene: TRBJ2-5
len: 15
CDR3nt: TGTGCCAGCAGTTTATTGCGGGAGCGTCGGGAGACCCAGTACTTC
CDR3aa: CASSLLRERRETQYF

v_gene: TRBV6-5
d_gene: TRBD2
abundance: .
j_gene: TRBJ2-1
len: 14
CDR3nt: TGTGCCAGCAGTCGGGGGGGTCCCTACAATGAGCAGTTCTTC
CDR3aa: CASSRGGPYNEQFF

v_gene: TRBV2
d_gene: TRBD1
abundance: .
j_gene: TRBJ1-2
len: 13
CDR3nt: TGTGCCAGCAGGGACAGGGAGGGCTATGGCTACACCTTC
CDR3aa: CASRDREGYGYTF

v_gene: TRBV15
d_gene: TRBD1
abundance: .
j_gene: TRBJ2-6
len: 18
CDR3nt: TGTGCCACCAGCTACGGGACAGGTTCTTTCGCTGGGGCCAACGTCCTGACTTTC
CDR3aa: CATSYGTGSFAGANVLTF

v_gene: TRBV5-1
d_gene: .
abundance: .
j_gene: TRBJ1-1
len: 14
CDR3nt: TGCGCCAGCAGCGCAACAGGGTGGGACACTGAAGCTTTCTTT
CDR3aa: CASSATGWDTEAFF

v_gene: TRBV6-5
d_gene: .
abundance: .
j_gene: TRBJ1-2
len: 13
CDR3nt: TGTGCCAGCAGTTACTTACAGGGTGATGGCTACACCTTC
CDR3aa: CASSYLQGDGYTF

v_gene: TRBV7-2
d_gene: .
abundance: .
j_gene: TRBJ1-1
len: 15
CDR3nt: TGTGCCAGCAGTCGGGGGGGGCGCATGAACACTGAAGCTTTCTTT
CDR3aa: CASSRGGRMNTEAFF

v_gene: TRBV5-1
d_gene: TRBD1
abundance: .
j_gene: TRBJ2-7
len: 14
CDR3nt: TGCGCCAGCAGCTGGGGACAGGGGACCTACGAGCAGTACTTC
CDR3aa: CASSWGQGTYEQYF

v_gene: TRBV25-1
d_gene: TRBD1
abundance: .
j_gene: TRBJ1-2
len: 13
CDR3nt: TGTGCCAGCAGGGGGACAGGAAACTATGGCTACACCTTC
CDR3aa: CASRGTGNYGYTF

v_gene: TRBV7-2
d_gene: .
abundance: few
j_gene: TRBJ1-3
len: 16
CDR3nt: TGTGCCAGCAGCTTAGAATCAGGGTTATCTGGAAACACCATATATTTT
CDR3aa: CASSLESGLSGNTIYF

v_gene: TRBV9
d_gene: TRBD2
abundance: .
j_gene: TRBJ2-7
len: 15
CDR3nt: TGTGCCAGCAGCAGAGGGACTAGCGGGATATACGAGCAGTACTTC
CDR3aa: CASSRGTSGIYEQYF

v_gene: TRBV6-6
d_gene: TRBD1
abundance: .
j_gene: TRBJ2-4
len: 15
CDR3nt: TGTGCCAGCAGTTACTCGACAGGGGGGGGGAGCATTCAGTACTTC
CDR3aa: CASSYSTGGGSIQYF

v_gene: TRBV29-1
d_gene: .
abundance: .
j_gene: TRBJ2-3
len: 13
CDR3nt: TGCAGCGTTGAACTCTACTCGGGGAATGCGCAGTATTTT
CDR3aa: CSVELYSGNAQYF